These 15 T cell receptor beta chains were all obtained from the same sample, sequenced in a study of T cell changes during pregnancy in multiple sclerosis. The table came from immunoSEQ multiplex PCR; TCRdb's copy has only in-frame clones and leaves some out. Of several thousand clones in the sample, over 70% are singletons; the top ten hold roughly 5.4%. Sequencing used CD8+ T cells from peripheral blood mononuclear cells, obtained in the first trimester of pregnancy. These receptors were taken from a female donor in good health, enrolled as a control in a pregnancy study.

The rearrangement links TRBV10-3 to TRBJ2-1; no definite D call. The CDR3 runs 14 residues. V was cut by 5 bases and J by 0 bases, with 8 bases left in between. Germline lookup yields CDR1 ENHRY and CDR2 SYGVKD. CDR3 DNA: TGTGCCATCAGTCCTCCTAGCTCCTACAATGAGCAGTTCTTC. It codes for CAISPPSSYNEQFF.

This chain links TRBV27 with TRBJ2-7, with a possible D match to TRBD1 (5 bases). V lost 8 bases and J lost 2, with 10 bases in between. Germline V lookup: CDR1 MNHEY, CDR2 SMNVEV (reference sequence). This CDR3 has 12 residues. CDR3 coding DNA: TGTGCCAGCGGCCTGGGGCCCTACGAGCAGTACTTC. Encoded protein: CASGLGPYEQYF.

This chain joins TRBV27 and TRBJ2-2; 8 positions match TRBD1. The CDR3 has 16 residues. V shed 5 bases and J 1 base; nucleotides not matched to a gene: 6. The germline gives CDR1 MNHEY, CDR2 SMNVEV (reference sequence). The CDR3 spells CASSIRTGLNTGELFF. CDR3 nucleotide sequence: TGTGCCAGCAGTATCAGGACAGGGCTGAACACCGGGGAGCTGTTTTTT.

The CDR3 region has the DNA TGTGCCAGCAGCACGGGGGGGGGTACTAGGAACACCATATATTTT. Translated: CASSTGGGTRNTIYF. The chain combines TRBV21-1 with TRBJ1-3. TRBV21-1 is labeled a pseudogene. CDR3 length: 15 amino acids.

This clone was found once. CDR3 sequence (DNA): TGTGCCAGCAGCTTAGTCAGGGGGTCCACAGATACGCAGTATTTT. Encoded protein: CASSLVRGSTDTQYF. The chain employs TRBV7-2 and TRBJ2-3, with 7 positions matching TRBD1. CDR1 and CDR2 from the germline V gene are SGHTA and FQGNSA. The CDR3 consists of 15 residues. V lost 1 base and J lost 2; bases outside the gene matches: 3.

This clone was found once. This chain joins TRBV28 and TRBJ1-1, with unresolved D. The CDR3 sequence is 16 residues long. The germline V gene encodes CDR1 MDHEN and CDR2 SYDVKM. V was trimmed by 6 bases and J by 0 bases, leaving 17 bases between them. CDR3 sequence reads: CASRPTPSLMNTEAFF. The CDR3 nucleotides read TGTGCCAGCAGGCCGACACCAAGCCTAATGAACACTGAAGCTTTCTTT.

The chain couples TRBV4-2 to TRBJ2-3; 9 bases agree with TRBD2. CDR1 LGHNA and CDR2 YNFKEQ come from the germline V gene. The trim removed 1 base at V and 1 base at J, leaving 6 bases unmatched. CDR3 length: 17 residues. CDR3 sequence (DNA): TGTGCCAGCAGCCAAGTGGATAGCGGGGGCGGCACAGATACGCAGTATTTT. Protein product: CASSQVDSGGGTDTQYF.

The rearrangement uses TRBV5-1 and TRBJ2-3; 9 bases match TRBD1. Trimming cost V 0 bases and J 3 bases; bases outside gene matches: 2. Per the germline V gene, CDR1 is SGHRS and CDR2 is YFSETQ. The CDR3 has 15 amino acids. Written as DNA, the CDR3 is TGCGCCAGCAGCTTGGAAGGACAGGGGACAGATACGCAGTATTTT. This gives the protein CASSLEGQGTDTQYF. The whole variable domain, filled in from reference TRBV5-1 and TRBJ2-3, reads KAGVTQTPRYLIKTRGQQVTLSCSPISGHRSVSWYQQTPGQGLQFLFEYFSETQRNKGNFPGRFSGRQFSNSRSEMNVSTLELGDSALYLCASSLEGQGTDTQYFGPGTRLTVL.

The V call is TRBV28, the J call TRBJ2-2, with TRBD1 matching 7 bases. The CDR3 runs to 16 residues. The V gene end was trimmed by 5 bases and the J gene end by 2 bases; junction bases not matched to a gene: 8. Germline-derived CDR1 and CDR2 are MDHEN and SYDVKM. The CDR3: CASSRTGQTNTGELFF. The CDR3, as DNA: TGTGCCAGCAGTCGGACGGGACAGACTAACACCGGGGAGCTGTTTTTT. Filled out from reference TRBV28 and TRBJ2-2, the complete variable domain reads DVKVTQSSRYLVKRTGEKVFLECVQDMDHENMFWYRQDPGLGLRLIYFSYDVKMKEKGDIPEGYSVSREKKERFSLILESASTNQTSMYLCASSRTGQTNTGELFFGEGSRLTVL.

The chain employs TRBV9 and TRBJ1-3; no firm D call. V lost 7 bases to trimming and J lost 2 bases, with 13 bases between them. Germline CDR1 reads SGDLS; CDR2 reads YYNGEE. This CDR3 is built from 14 residues. This chain's CDR3 is CASGGPGTGNTIYF. Written as DNA, the CDR3 is TGTGCCAGCGGCGGCCCCGGGACTGGAAACACCATATATTTT. The variable domain in full, completed from reference TRBV9 and TRBJ1-3, reads DSGVTQTPKHLITATGQRVTLRCSPRSGDLSVYWYQQSLDQGLQFLIQYYNGEERAKGNILERFSAQQFPDLHSELNLSSLELGDSALYFCASGGPGTGNTIYFGEGSWLTVV.

The chain combines TRBV9 with TRBJ2-3, with 11 bases that match TRBD2. Unmatched junction bases numbered 3, after V lost 3 bases and J lost 0 bases. The CDR3 totals 16 residues. Germline-derived CDR1 and CDR2 are SGDLS and YYNGEE. Here the CDR3 DNA reads TGTGCCAGCAGCGGCCCTAGCGGGGGGAGCACAGATACGCAGTATTTT. Amino acids: CASSGPSGGSTDTQYF.

This sequence joins TRBV5-5 and TRBJ2-7, with 12 bases aligning to TRBD2. J lost 0 bases, V lost 0 bases, and 7 bases had no gene match. Germline V gene data show CDR1 as SGHKS and CDR2 as YYEKEE (reference sequence). The CDR3 contains 18 residues. Here the CDR3 reads CASSLDALAGGLSYEQYF. CDR3 in DNA: TGTGCCAGCAGCTTGGATGCACTAGCGGGGGGCCTCTCCTACGAGCAGTACTTC.

The chain uses TRBV25-1 and TRBJ1-2, with 9 nucleotides matching TRBD1. The CDR3 consists of 18 residues. The germline gives CDR1 MGHDK, CDR2 SYGVNS. With 7 bases clipped from V and 5 bases from J, the junction kept 20 bases outside the gene matches. The CDR3 sequence is CASNPISGQGNSGYGYTF. CDR3 DNA sequence: TGTGCCAGCAATCCTATCTCAGGACAGGGGAATAGCGGGTATGGCTACACCTTC.

The chain combines TRBV6-6 with TRBJ1-3; D is unclear. The CDR3 has 14 amino acids. V was pared by 0 bases and J by 7 bases, with 10 bases between. Looked up from germline, CDR1 is MNHNY and CDR2 is SVGAGI (reference sequence). CDR3 sequence (DNA): TGTGCCAGCAGTTACTCAGGAGAAGTCAACACCATATATTTT. As protein: CASSYSGEVNTIYF.

This sequence joins TRBV6-5 and TRBJ1-1, with TRBD1 matching over 7 bases. The CDR3 loop spans 14 amino acids. Germline loops: CDR1 MNHEY, CDR2 SVGAGI. V dropped 0 bases and J dropped 7; count of bases not matched to a gene: 5. In DNA form, the CDR3 reads TGTGCCAGCAGTTACTCCCGACAGGGTGGTGAAGCTTTCTTT. Translation gives CASSYSRQGGEAFF.